This T cell receptor beta chain derives from a study of blood T cell repertoires in COVID-19. Generated by immunoSEQ multiplex PCR, the TCRdb table keeps only in-frame clones and is missing some. The repertoire includes more than 300,000 clones, over 85% of them detected once, and over 8.5% sits in the top ten. This study enrolled people aged about 18 to 100 from about two dozen US geographic areas. Cohort 3 donors were reported recovered after two negative PCRs, clearance, or symptom resolution. The J segment lost 12 bases and the V segment lost 6 bases, leaving 13 bases of the junction unmatched. CDR1 is SQVTM and CDR2 is ANQGSEA in the germline V gene. This CDR3 has 14 residues.

The sequenced sample was PBMCs or T cells enriched from blood (not recorded which). This clonotype was obtained from a woman in her thirties who had recovered from COVID-19. The chain employs TRBV29-1 and TRBJ2-1, with 11 positions matching TRBD2. CDR3: CSVISGRAGMGQFF. CDR3 DNA: TGCAGCGTCATTAGCGGGAGGGCAGGTATGGGGCAGTTCTTC.